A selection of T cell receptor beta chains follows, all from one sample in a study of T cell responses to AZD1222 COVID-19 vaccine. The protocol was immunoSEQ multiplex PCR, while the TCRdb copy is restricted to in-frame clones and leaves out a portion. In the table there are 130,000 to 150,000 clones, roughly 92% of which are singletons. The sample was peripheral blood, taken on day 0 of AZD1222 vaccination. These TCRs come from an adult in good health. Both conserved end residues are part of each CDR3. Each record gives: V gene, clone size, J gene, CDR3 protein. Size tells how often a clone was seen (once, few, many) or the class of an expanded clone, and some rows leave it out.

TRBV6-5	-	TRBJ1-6	CASSLETDANSPLHF
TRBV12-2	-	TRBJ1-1	CASRLGTGDEAFF
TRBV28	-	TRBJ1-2	CASTIYGWDGHSNYGYTF
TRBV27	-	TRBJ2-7	CASSSFRQSYEQYF
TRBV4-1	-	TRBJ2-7	CASSQPHSGPSYEQYF
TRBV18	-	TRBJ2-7	CASSPLGLAGSEQYF
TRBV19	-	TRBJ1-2	CAISRGQLYGYTF
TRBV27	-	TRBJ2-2	CASSLSIWTSSTGELFF
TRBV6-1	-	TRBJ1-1	CASSGAVNTEAFF
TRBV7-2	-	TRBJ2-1	CATRAPPNYNEQFF
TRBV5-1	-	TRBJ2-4	CASSPVQGPKNIQYF
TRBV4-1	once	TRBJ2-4	CASSQEKRFSGPAKNIQYF
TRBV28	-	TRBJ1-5	CASSLRSTRGEGSQPQHF
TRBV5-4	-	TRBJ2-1	CASSLGGGLAGNNEQFF
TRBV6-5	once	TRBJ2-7	CASRGRTGVWEQYF
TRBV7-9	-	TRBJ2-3	CASSSDRRVADTQYF
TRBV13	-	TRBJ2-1	CASSPPDSGSYNEQFF
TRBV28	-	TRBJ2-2	CASTDRGAGELFF
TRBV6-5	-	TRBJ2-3	CASTSVYTDTQYF
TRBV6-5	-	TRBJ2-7	CASSLGTGGFYEQYF
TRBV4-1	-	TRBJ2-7	CASSHFRTSGSAEQYF
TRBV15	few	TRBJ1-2	CATSRGTGYGYTF
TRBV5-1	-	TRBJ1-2	CASSLTGYGYTF
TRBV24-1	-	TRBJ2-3	CATSDLGADRTDTQYF
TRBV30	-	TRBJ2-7	CAWNPVRAGGRDEQYF
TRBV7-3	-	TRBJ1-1	CASSFRAGTEAFF
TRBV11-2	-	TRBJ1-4	CASSLIGRNSEKLFF
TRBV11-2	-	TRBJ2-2	CASSLDKSGELFF
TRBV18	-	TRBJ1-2	CASSPPERSYGYTF
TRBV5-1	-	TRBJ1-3	CASKPRQGSGNTIYF
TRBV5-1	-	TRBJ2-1	CASSLPRGASLRLYNEQFF
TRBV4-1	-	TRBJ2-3	CASSYAIRQGDSQYF
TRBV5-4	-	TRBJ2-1	CASSPDGISNYNEQFF
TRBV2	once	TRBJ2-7	CASSDQGKFDEQYF
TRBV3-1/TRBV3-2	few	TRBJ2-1	CASSQEISTSRFF
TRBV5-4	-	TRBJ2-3	CASSEPGLASPSDTQYF
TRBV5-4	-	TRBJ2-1	CASSLGPGAYNEQFF
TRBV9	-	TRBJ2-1	CASSETGEGLNEQFF
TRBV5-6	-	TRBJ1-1	CASRLTGVNTEAFF
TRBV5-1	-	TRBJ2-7	CASSLKGYYEQYF
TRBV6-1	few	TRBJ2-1	CASSEGQGGYNEQFF
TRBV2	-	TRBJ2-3	CASRWTSVNTDTQYF
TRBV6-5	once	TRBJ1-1	CASSPDRPLNTEAFF
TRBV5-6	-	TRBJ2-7	CASSFDRGYSYEQYF
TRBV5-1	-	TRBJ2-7	CASSDRGHQYEQYF
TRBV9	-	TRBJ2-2	CASSVENTGELFF
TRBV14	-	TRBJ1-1	CASSQDVIRPRWTNTEAFF
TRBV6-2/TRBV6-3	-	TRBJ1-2	CASSYLCRGYGYTF
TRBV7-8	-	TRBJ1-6	CASSWRQGGSPLHF
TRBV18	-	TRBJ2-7	CASSPLRGAAEQYF
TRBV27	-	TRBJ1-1	CASSLNRRGEAFF
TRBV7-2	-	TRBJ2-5	CASSLLGGIGQETQYF
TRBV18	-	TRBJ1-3	CASSPRPNPGNTIYF
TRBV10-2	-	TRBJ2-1	CASSALPSSAPVNEQFF
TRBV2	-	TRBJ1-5	CASSGVGKDGNQPQHF